This T cell receptor beta chain was sequenced for a study of T cells after yellow fever vaccination. Notes on the study in general: The bulk population could contribute abundant contaminating clonotypes to FACS-sorted repertoires.

The authors made TCR cDNA by 5'RACE template switching, adding a universal primer site and UMIs. Via MiXCR, TCRdb re-called the 5' RACE reads, giving one row per CDR3 protein. The sample has 100,000 to 150,000 distinct CDR3 sequences; under 8.5% are singletons. At least ten counts were recorded for this clonotype. Its antigen is unidentified. The CDR3 has 13 amino acids. Germline V CDR1 and CDR2: MNHEY, SVGAGI. The germline V and J ends were trimmed by 6 bases and 5 bases, with 10 bases remaining between them. The genes are TRBV6-5 and TRBJ2-2, with D maybe TRBD2 (5 bases). The TCR sequence derives from a man between 18 and 35 years old who received the YFV17D yellow fever vaccine. The source material was CD4+ T cells sorted from PBMCs, sampled more than 8 days after the first yellow fever vaccination. The CDR3 nucleotides are TGTGCCAGCAGGGGCACGGGGACCGGGGAGCTGTTTTTT. Protein product: CASRGTGTGELFF.